The 29 T cell receptor beta chains in this list originate from one sample, sequenced in a study of blood T cells in healthy people across ages. A sample-barcoded 5' primer and a J-beta primer mix were used in a second PCR of about 7 to 12 cycles. TCRdb redid the calling of the 5' RACE reads with MiXCR, one entry per CDR3 protein. The sample lists 1 million or so distinct CDR3 sequences; about 23% were seen once. These data were likewise used in another study, on T cells of mothers and their children.

Sequencing used blood. These TCRs come from a girl aged 2-10 years in good health.

The chain couples TRBV28 to TRBJ2-7; D call uncertain. Germline V CDR1 and CDR2: MDHEN, SYDVKM. Trimming took off 7 bases at V and 4 bases at J, with 8 bases between the two ends. The CDR3 consists of 11 residues. CDR3 DNA sequence: TGTGCCAGCACCGATAGATACGAGCAGTACTTC. This codes for CASTDRYEQYF.

This chain connects TRBV4-3 to TRBJ2-3; 12 bases are a match to TRBD2. Germline V gene data show CDR1 as LGHNA and CDR2 as YSLEER. The junction had 2 bases not matched to a gene; V was cut back by 6 bases and J by 4 bases. The CDR3 runs 14 residues. The CDR3 reads CASRTSGGADTQYF. The DNA for the CDR3 is TGCGCCAGCAGGACTAGCGGGGGCGCAGATACGCAGTATTTT.

The chain has TRBV18 and TRBJ2-7, with D hard to call. Germline values: CDR1 KGHSH, CDR2 LQKENI. The CDR3 loop spans 14 amino acids. Trimming shortened V by 0 bases and J by 2 bases, and 8 bases separated the two germline ends. As DNA, the CDR3 is TGTGCCAGCTCACCACCACCAGGCCCCTACGAGCAGTACTTC. Translating gives CASSPPPGPYEQYF.

V gene TRBV4-1 combines with J gene TRBJ2-5; no firm D call. The CDR3 has 15 residues. Germline V gives CDR1 MGHRA, CDR2 YSYEKL. Trimming cost V 2 bases and J 4 bases, with 14 bases left between them. CDR3 nucleotides: TGCGCCAGCAGCCAATTGTTTGGGGAAGGAGAGACCCAGTACTTC. Protein product: CASSQLFGEGETQYF.

This clonotype came up a few times. The rearrangement joins TRBV5-4 to TRBJ2-5, with 8 bases aligning to TRBD2. The trim removed 0 bases at V and 3 bases at J, leaving 7 bases unmatched. The CDR3 contains 16 residues. Germline CDR1 SGHNT, CDR2 YYREEE (reference sequence). The CDR3 DNA reads as TGTGCCAGCAGCTTGGCCGAGGGACTAGAGGAAGAGACCCAGTACTTC. This encodes CASSLAEGLEEETQYF.

This clonotype has just a few counts. The rearrangement uses TRBV27 and TRBJ2-5, with D maybe TRBD2 (5 bases). The J call is doubtful: the DNA matches TRBJ2-1 better. This CDR3 spans 14 amino acids. CDR1 is MNHEY and CDR2 is SMNVEV in the germline V gene (reference sequence). The DNA for the CDR3 is TGTGCCAGCGCGGCGACATTCGGGATCGATGAGCAGTTCTTC. Its protein is CASAATFGIDEQFF.

This clonotype was seen a few times. The V and J genes are TRBV7-3 and TRBJ1-5; D is possibly TRBD1 (6 bases). There are 13 residues in the CDR3. Germline CDR1 is SGHTA and CDR2 is FQGTGA. V was pared by 5 bases and J by 9 bases, with 14 bases between. The CDR3 DNA is TGTGCCAGCAGCCCGTTGTGGGGGCTGCCCCAGCATTTT. It is translated as CASSPLWGLPQHF.

The genes are TRBV14 and TRBJ2-1; no firm D call. There are 18 residues in the CDR3. The V gene lost 0 bases and the J gene lost 8 bases, with 23 bases spanning the gap. Germline V gives CDR1 SGHDN, CDR2 FVKESK. Here the CDR3 reads CASSQELGSSSKLDEQFF. The CDR3 DNA reads TGTGCCAGCAGCCAAGAATTGGGCTCGAGTAGTAAGCTCGATGAGCAGTTCTTC. Variable domain in full (rest from reference TRBV14 and TRBJ2-1): EAGVTQFPSHSVIEKGQTVTLRCDPISGHDNLYWYRRVMGKEIKFLLHFVKESKQDESGMPNNRFLAERTGGTYSTLKVQPAELEDSGVYFCASSQELGSSSKLDEQFFGPGTRLTVL.

As concerns this clonotype: It may be a read error: a sequence one base away is much more abundant. The chain's CDR3 is CASSLDRFYGYTF. CDR3 nucleotides: TGCGCCAGCAGCTTGGACAGGTTCTATGGCTACACCTTC. The chain links TRBV5-1 to TRBJ1-2; D possibly corresponds to TRBD1 (5 bases). Germline V lookup: CDR1 SGHRS, CDR2 YFSETQ. The ends were cut back, 0 bases at V and 4 bases at J, with 7 bases in the middle. CDR3 length equals 13 residues.

CDR3 sequence: CASSLSLGPSSGNTIYF. The DNA of the CDR3 is TGTGCCAGCAGCTTAAGTCTAGGTCCGTCCTCTGGAAACACCATATATTTT. This chain connects TRBV7-6 to TRBJ1-3; D remains unclear. Per the germline V gene, CDR1 is SGHVS and CDR2 is FNYEAQ. This CDR3 has 17 residues. With 2 bases removed from V and 0 bases from J, the gap between germline ends came to 14 bases.

CDR3 residues: CASSGGQVYGYTF. CDR3 sequence (DNA): TGTGCCAGCAGTGGGGGACAGGTCTATGGCTACACCTTC. The V and J genes are TRBV6-1 and TRBJ1-2; 8 bases agree with TRBD1. Trimming at V came to 4 bases and at J to 4 bases, leaving 2 bases not matched to a gene. Germline V lookup: CDR1 MNHNS, CDR2 SASEGT. This CDR3 has 13 amino acids.

The CDR3, as DNA: TGTGCCAGCAGTTACGGTCCAGAGTCAGATACGCAGTATTTT. Protein sequence: CASSYGPESDTQYF. V usage is TRBV6-2 or TRBV6-3 and J usage is TRBJ2-3; D unresolved. Germline CDR1 reads MNHEY; CDR2 reads SVGEGT. V lost 2 bases and J lost 4, with 10 bases in between. This CDR3 is 14 amino acids long.

The rearrangement joins TRBV4-1 to TRBJ2-5; 9 bases are shared with TRBD2. This CDR3 is built from 16 residues. J lost 7 bases, V lost 0 bases, and 9 bases had no gene match. Germline CDR1 is MGHRA and CDR2 is YSYEKL. CDR3 sequence reads: CASSQEGLAGGGTQYF. CDR3 sequence (DNA): TGCGCCAGCAGCCAAGAGGGACTAGCTGGTGGCGGGACCCAGTACTTC.

The chain is built from TRBV7-2 and TRBJ2-7; no reliable D call. Deletions cut 5 bases from V and 6 bases from J, with 11 bases between. Germline CDR1 is SGHTA and CDR2 is FQGNSA. CDR3 length: 12 residues. The CDR3 DNA is TGTGCCAGCAGCCAGACCTTTGGCGAGCAGTACTTC. This gives the protein CASSQTFGEQYF. Complete variable domain (other parts from reference TRBV7-2 and TRBJ2-7): GAGVSQSPSNKVTEKGKDVELRCDPISGHTALYWYRQSLGQGLEFLIYFQGNSAPDKSGLPSDRFSAERTGGSVSTLTIQRTQQEDSAVYLCASSQTFGEQYFGPGTRLTVT.

V usage is TRBV29-1 and J usage is TRBJ2-2; D not certain. Trimming removed 4 bases at V and 0 bases at J, with 9 bases between. The germline CDR1 and CDR2 sequences are SQVTM and ANQGSEA. The CDR3 has 14 residues. CDR3 in DNA: TGCAGCGTTGTTGGGGTTGCGAACACCGGGGAGCTGTTTTTT. Translation gives CSVVGVANTGELFF.

This clonotype was counted a few times. CDR3 DNA sequence: TGTGCCAGCAGCGTAGTAAAAACTGGAGATACGCAGTATTTT. Amino acids: CASSVVKTGDTQYF. The chain combines TRBV9 with TRBJ2-3; no firm D call. The CDR3 spans 14 residues. V lost 0 bases and J 5 bases, leaving 10 bases between the germline ends. Germline assignment: CDR1 SGDLS and CDR2 YYNGEE.

This clonotype was picked up a small number of times. CDR3 DNA sequence: TGTGCCAGCAGCTTTTTGAGCTATGCTGAAGCTTTCTTT. This translates into CASSFLSYAEAFF. The gene calls are TRBV7-9 and TRBJ1-1; D is ambiguous. CDR1 is SEHNR, CDR2 FQNEAQ, per germline (reference sequence). The CDR3 covers 13 residues. Trimming cost V 3 bases and J 6 bases, with 11 bases left between them.

This clonotype appeared a few times. The chain combines TRBV4-1 with TRBJ1-4; D is unclear. V was cut by 3 bases and J by 5 bases, with 16 bases left in between. This CDR3 comprises 16 residues. The V gene's germline CDR1 is MGHRA and CDR2 YSYEKL. The CDR3 loop reads CASSQAEGVSNEKLFF. As DNA, the CDR3 is TGCGCCAGCAGCCAGGCTGAGGGTGTATCAAATGAAAAACTGTTTTTT.

In this sample, this clonotype turned up a few times. Here the CDR3 reads CASSGGITPYNEQFF. The CDR3 DNA sequence: TGCGCCAGCAGCGGAGGGATAACCCCCTACAATGAGCAGTTCTTC. The chain carries TRBV4-1 and TRBJ2-1, with a possible D match to TRBD2 (6 bases). V was cut by 5 bases and J by 2 bases, with 13 bases left in between. The CDR3 totals 15 residues. The V gene's germline CDR1 is MGHRA and CDR2 YSYEKL.

The genes are TRBV20-1 and TRBJ2-5; TRBD2 matches 8 bases. TRBJ2-7 explains the end of the DNA better; the J call may be wrong. Germline V gives CDR1 DFQATT, CDR2 SNEGSKA (reference sequence). The CDR3 loop spans 16 amino acids. This chain's CDR3 is CSAIRPGGVGSYEQYF. CDR3 DNA: TGCAGTGCTATTCGTCCGGGAGGGGTAGGCTCCTACGAGCAGTACTTC.

This clonotype was counted only a few times. This chain uses TRBV28 with TRBJ2-6; 8 bases align to TRBD2. V lost 3 bases to trimming and J lost 1 base; unmatched junction nucleotides: 5. CDR3 size: 17 residues. Germline CDR1 reads MDHEN; CDR2 reads SYDVKM. CDR3 residues: CASSFGGVNSGANVLTF. The CDR3 nucleotides read TGTGCCAGCAGTTTCGGGGGGGTGAATTCTGGGGCCAACGTCCTGACTTTC.

The chain joins TRBV6-6 to TRBJ1-2; possible D gene TRBD1, 5 bases. This CDR3 is 13 amino acids long. V was pared by 10 bases and J by 0 bases, with 12 bases between. Germline CDR1 reads MNHNY; CDR2 reads SVGAGI (reference sequence). CDR3 coding DNA: TGTGCCACCCGAGGGGATCCTAACTATGGCTACACCTTC. Protein sequence: CATRGDPNYGYTF.

The chain links TRBV7-8 to TRBJ2-5; maybe TRBD2 (6 bases). The V gene lost 10 bases and the J gene lost 5 bases, with 20 bases spanning the gap. CDR1 is SGHVS, CDR2 FQNEAQ, per germline. The CDR3 has 14 amino acids. The CDR3 here is CATKGGDQPETQYF. In DNA form, the CDR3 reads TGTGCCACAAAAGGCGGGGACCAACCGGAGACCCAGTACTTC.

The CDR3 protein is CSVRTTGLNEQFF. CDR3 sequence (DNA): TGCAGCGTAAGGACTACAGGGCTTAATGAGCAGTTCTTC. The gene calls are TRBV29-1 and TRBJ2-1; D assignment may be TRBD1 or TRBD2 (6 bases each). The V end lost 6 bases, the J end lost 7 bases, and 16 bases lay between the germline ends. The CDR3 spans 13 residues. The germline V gene has CDR1 SQVTM and CDR2 ANQGSEA.

This clonotype has more than one count but fewer than ten. The chain links TRBV28 to TRBJ2-5, with D maybe TRBD2 (6 bases). CDR3 size: 14 residues. The V gene lost 3 bases and the J gene lost 0 bases, with 8 bases spanning the gap. Germline assignment: CDR1 MDHEN and CDR2 SYDVKM. The CDR3 reads CASSFRGYQETQYF. The CDR3, as DNA: TGTGCCAGCAGTTTTCGGGGGTACCAAGAGACCCAGTACTTC.

This clonotype was found a few times. The chain carries TRBV28 and TRBJ2-7; D perhaps matches TRBD1 (5 bases). The germline V gene encodes CDR1 MDHEN and CDR2 SYDVKM. The CDR3 sequence is 12 residues long. Trimming took off 6 bases at V and 2 bases at J, with 8 bases between the two ends. The CDR3, as DNA: TGTGCCAGCAGACAGGAAACCTACGAGCAGTACTTC. This sequence encodes CASRQETYEQYF.

This clonotype was detected only a few times. The gene calls are TRBV6-5 and TRBJ1-1, with TRBD1 identical over 9 bases. Germline V gene sequence: CDR1 MNHEY, CDR2 SVGAGI. V shed 1 base, J shed 4 bases, and the junction held 10 bases outside the gene matches. The CDR3 has 17 residues. The CDR3 DNA follows: TGTGCCAGCAGTTACTTGGGACAGGGATCATCTTTCACTGAAGCTTTCTTT. It is translated as CASSYLGQGSSFTEAFF.

The table lists this clonotype with a few counts. The chain joins TRBV12-3 or TRBV12-4 to TRBJ2-7, with 9 nucleotides matching TRBD1. The ends lost 3 bases at V and 7 bases at J; junction bases unmatched: 10. There are 15 residues in the CDR3. The CDR3 region has the DNA TGTGCCAGCAGTTTGGGGGGACAGGGTGTGAGGGAGCAGTACTTC. It specifies CASSLGGQGVREQYF.

The V gene is TRBV6-2 or TRBV6-3, the J gene TRBJ2-4; D possibly matches TRBD1 or TRBD2 (5 bases each). This CDR3 contains 12 residues. Per germline, CDR1 MNHEY and CDR2 SVGEGT. The V end was cut by 5 bases, the J end by 10 bases, with 12 bases between. The CDR3 is CASSRREGIQYF. The CDR3 nucleotides are TGTGCCAGCAGTCGCCGTGAGGGGATTCAGTACTTC.